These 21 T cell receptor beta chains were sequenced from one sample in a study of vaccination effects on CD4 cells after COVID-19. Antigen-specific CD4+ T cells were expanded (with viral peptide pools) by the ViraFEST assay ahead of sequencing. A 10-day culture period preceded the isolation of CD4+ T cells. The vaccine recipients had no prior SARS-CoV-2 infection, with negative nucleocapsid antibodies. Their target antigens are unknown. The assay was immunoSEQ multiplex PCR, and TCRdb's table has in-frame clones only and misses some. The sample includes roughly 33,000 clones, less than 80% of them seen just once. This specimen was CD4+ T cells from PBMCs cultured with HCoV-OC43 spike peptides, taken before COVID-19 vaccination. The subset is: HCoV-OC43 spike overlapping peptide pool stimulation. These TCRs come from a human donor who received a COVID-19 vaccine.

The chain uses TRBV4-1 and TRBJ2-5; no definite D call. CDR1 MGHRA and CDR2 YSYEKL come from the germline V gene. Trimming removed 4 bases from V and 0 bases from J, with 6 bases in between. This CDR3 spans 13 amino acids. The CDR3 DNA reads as TGCGCCAGCAGCCCAAGGAACCAAGAGACCCAGTACTTC. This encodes CASSPRNQETQYF.

The CDR3 nucleotides are TGTGCCAGTAGACCCAACAGGGGACCGGACAATGAGCAGTTCTTC. Protein product: CASRPNRGPDNEQFF. The chain links TRBV19 to TRBJ2-1; 7 nucleotides match TRBD1. This CDR3 region has 15 residues. The trim removed 6 bases at V and 5 bases at J, leaving 10 bases unmatched. CDR1 is LNHDA and CDR2 is SQIVND in the germline V gene (reference sequence).

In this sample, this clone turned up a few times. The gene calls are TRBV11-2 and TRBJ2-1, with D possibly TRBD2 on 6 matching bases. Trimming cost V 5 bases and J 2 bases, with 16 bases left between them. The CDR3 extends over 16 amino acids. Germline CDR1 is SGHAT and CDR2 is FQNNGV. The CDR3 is CASSLGGPLTYNEQFF. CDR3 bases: TGTGCCAGCAGCCTAGGAGGGCCGTTGACCTACAATGAGCAGTTCTTC. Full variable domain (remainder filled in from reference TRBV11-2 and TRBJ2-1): EAGVAQSPRYKIIEKRQSVAFWCNPISGHATLYWYQQILGQGPKLLIQFQNNGVVDDSQLPKDRFSAERLKGVDSTLKIQPAKLEDSAVYLCASSLGGPLTYNEQFFGPGTRLTVL.

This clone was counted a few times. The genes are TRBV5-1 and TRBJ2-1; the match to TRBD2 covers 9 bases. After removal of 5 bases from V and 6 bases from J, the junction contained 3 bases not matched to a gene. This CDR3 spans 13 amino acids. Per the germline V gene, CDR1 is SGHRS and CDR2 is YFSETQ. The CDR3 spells CASRLAGSNEQFF. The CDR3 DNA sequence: TGCGCCAGCAGGCTAGCGGGGTCCAATGAGCAGTTCTTC. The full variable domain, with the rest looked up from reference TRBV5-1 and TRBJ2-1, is KAGVTQTPRYLIKTRGQQVTLSCSPISGHRSVSWYQQTPGQGLQFLFEYFSETQRNKGNFPGRFSGRQFSNSRSEMNVSTLELGDSALYLCASRLAGSNEQFFGPGTRLTVL.

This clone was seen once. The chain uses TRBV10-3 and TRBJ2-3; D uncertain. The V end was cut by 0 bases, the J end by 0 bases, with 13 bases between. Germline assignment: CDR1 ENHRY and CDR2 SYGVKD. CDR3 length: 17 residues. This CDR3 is CAISESPRGPSTDTQYF. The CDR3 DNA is TGTGCCATCAGTGAGTCCCCCAGAGGCCCAAGCACAGATACGCAGTATTTT.

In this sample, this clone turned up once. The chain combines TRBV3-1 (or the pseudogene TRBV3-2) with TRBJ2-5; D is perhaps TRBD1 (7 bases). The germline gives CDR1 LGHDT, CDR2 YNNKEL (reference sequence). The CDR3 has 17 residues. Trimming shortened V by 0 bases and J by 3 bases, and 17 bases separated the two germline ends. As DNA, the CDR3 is TGTGCCAGCAGCCAAGATCTTGAGCAGGGGGGCGAAGAGACCCAGTACTTC. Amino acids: CASSQDLEQGGEETQYF.

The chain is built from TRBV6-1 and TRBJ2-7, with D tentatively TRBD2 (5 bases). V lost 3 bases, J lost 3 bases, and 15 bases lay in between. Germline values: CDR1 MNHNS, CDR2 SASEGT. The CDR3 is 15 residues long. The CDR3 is CASSERVQALYEQYF. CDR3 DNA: TGTGCCAGCAGTGAGAGGGTCCAGGCACTCTACGAGCAGTACTTC.

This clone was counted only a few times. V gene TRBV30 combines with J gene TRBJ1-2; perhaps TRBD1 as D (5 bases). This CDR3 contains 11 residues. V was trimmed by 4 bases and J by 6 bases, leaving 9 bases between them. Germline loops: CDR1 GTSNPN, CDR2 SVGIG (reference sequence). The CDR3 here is CAWTGGDGYTF. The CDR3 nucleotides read TGTGCCTGGACCGGGGGGGATGGCTACACCTTC.

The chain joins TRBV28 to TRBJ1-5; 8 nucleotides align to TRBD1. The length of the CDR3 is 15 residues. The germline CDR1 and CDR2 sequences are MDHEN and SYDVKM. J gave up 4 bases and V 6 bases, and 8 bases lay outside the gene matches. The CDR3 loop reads CASSFTGGGNQPQHF. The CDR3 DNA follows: TGTGCCAGCAGCTTTACAGGGGGAGGTAATCAGCCCCAGCATTTT.

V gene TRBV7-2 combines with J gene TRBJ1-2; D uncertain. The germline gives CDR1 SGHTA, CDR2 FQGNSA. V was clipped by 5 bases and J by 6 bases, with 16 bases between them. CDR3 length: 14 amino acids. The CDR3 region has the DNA TGTGCCAGCAGCCTATCTCAGGACTTACATGGCTACACCTTC. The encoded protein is CASSLSQDLHGYTF.

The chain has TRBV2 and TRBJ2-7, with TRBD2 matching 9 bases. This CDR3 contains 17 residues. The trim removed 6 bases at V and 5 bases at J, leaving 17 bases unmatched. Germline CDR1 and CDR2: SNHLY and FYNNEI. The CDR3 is CASRGGSGGSRVHEQYF. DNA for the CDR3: TGTGCCAGCAGGGGGGGTAGCGGGGGATCCCGGGTCCACGAGCAGTACTTC.

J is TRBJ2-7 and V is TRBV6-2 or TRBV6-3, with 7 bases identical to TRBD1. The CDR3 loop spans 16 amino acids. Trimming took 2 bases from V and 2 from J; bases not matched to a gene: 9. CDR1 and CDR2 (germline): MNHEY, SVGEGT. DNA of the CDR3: TGTGCCAGCAGTTACCACTGGGACAGAAGAACCTACGAGCAGTACTTC. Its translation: CASSYHWDRRTYEQYF.

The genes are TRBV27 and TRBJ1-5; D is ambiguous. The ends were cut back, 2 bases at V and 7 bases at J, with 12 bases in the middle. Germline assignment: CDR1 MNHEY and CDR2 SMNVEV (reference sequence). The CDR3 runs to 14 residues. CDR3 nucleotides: TGTGCCAGCAGTTTACAAGGCCCCGGACAGCCCCAGCATTTT. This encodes CASSLQGPGQPQHF.

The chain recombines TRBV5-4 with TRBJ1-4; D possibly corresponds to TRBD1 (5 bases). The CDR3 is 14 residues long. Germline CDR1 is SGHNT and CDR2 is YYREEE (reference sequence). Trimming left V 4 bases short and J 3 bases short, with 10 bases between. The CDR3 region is CASSQGLSNEKLFF. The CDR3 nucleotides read TGTGCCAGCAGCCAGGGTTTGTCTAATGAAAAACTGTTTTTT.

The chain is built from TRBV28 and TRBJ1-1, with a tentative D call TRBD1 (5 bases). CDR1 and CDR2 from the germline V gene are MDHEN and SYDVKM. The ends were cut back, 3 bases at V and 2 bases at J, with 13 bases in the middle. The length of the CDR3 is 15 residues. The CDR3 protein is CASSLALGRNTEAFF. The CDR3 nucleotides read TGTGCCAGCAGTTTGGCCCTGGGGCGTAACACTGAAGCTTTCTTT.

The CDR3 sequence is CATMGGITEAFF. CDR3 DNA: TGTGCCACCATGGGGGGAATAACTGAAGCTTTCTTT. The chain employs TRBV6-5 and TRBJ1-1; the D gene is possibly TRBD1 (5 bases). The germline gives CDR1 MNHEY, CDR2 SVGAGI. Trimming took off 10 bases at V and 5 bases at J, with 14 bases between the two ends. The CDR3 has 12 residues.

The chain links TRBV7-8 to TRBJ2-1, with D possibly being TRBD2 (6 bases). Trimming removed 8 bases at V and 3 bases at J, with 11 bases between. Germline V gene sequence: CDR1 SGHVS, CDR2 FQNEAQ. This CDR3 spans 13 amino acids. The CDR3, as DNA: TGTGCCAGCGGCGGGCGGGGCTACAATGAGCAGTTCTTC. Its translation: CASGGRGYNEQFF.

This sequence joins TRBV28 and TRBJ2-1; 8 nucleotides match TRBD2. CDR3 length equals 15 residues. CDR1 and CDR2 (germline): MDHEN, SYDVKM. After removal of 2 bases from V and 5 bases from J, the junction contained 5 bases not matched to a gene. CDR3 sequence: CASSLSGSVHNEQFF. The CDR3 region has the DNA TGTGCCAGCAGTTTAAGCGGGAGCGTTCACAATGAGCAGTTCTTC.

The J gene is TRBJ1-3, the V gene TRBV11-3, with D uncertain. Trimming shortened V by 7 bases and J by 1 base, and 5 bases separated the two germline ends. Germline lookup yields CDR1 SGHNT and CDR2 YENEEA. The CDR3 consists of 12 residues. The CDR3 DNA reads TGTGCCAGCACCAGATCTGGAAACACCATATATTTT. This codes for CASTRSGNTIYF.

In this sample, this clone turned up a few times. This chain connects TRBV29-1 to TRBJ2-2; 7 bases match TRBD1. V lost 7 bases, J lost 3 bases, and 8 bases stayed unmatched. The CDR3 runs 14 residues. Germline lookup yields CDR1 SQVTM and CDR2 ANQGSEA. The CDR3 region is CSAWTGKYTGELFF. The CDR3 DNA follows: TGCAGCGCCTGGACAGGCAAATACACCGGGGAGCTGTTTTTT.

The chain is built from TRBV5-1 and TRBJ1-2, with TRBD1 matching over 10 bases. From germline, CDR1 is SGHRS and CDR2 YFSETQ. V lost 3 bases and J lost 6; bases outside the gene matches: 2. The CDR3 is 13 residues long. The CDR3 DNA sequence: TGCGCCAGCAGCTCGACAGGGGGCCATGGCTACACCTTC. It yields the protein CASSSTGGHGYTF.